This T cell receptor (beta chain) appears in the sequencing data of a study of shared clonotypes between healthy human individuals (dated by TCRdb to 2020 to 2022). Study-level background: The cohort included a few men and a couple of women between 18 and 49 years of age. For each donor, three plates each were used for CD4 naive and CD4 memory, two plates were used for CD8 naive, and one plate was used for CD8 memory. To estimate repertoire size and how much clonotypes are shared between individuals, the study performed deep sequencing of blood TCR repertoires from roughly five healthy adults. Libraries were prepared and TCR repertoires were sequenced by different laboratories using diverse techniques, in order to increase sequencing depth and limit assay-specific biases. Leukapheresis yielded between about 0.94 and 8.9 billion PBMCs per donor. Here is what the overall study found, with its caveats: Sampling was limited to blood, and TCR repertoires in tissue likely differ from TCR repertoires in blood. Pairwise subsampling led to the expectation that sequencing depth would affect the degree of clonotype sharing among donors. The genetic and exposure-history diversity represented was limited by the small number of donors. Across four donors, approximately 5% of naive CD4, roughly 3.5% of naive CD8, roughly 2.2% of memory CD4, and approximately 0.4% of memory CD8 clonotypes were shared. Higher generation probabilities were observed for clonotypes shared by all four sorted-subset donors than for non-shared clonotypes. Estimated clonotype richness was generally larger for naive than for memory subsets. Incomplete sequencing was indicated by rarefaction of sorted-subset datasets, despite the large sequencing depth.

The trim is 8 bases for V and 0 bases for J, with a gap of 8 bases between the germline ends. CDR3 length: 13 amino acids, cysteine to phenylalanine. The entry retains the CDR3 DNA only, 39 bases that are in frame from base 1. Via the germline V gene, CDR1 is MNHNS and CDR2 SASEGT. TCR CDR3 regions were amplified from genomic DNA by multiplex PCR using the deep immunoSEQ assay. Extracted genomic DNA from each cell subset was distributed evenly across all wells of several immunoSEQ 96-well plates, and each plate was treated as a replicate. For sorted subsets, roughly 200 ng of genomic DNA, equivalent to around 30,000 T cell genomes, went into each replicate PCR. Purified libraries were measured with a Qubit 3.0 fluorometer, size-checked on a Bioanalyzer 2100, and measured again with the KAPA Library Quantification kit. Every immunoSEQ 96-well plate was sequenced on a separate single-read 150-cycle Illumina NextSeq 550 flow cell. As for how the authors treated the data: Because only junctional sequences without quality scores were contained in the immunoSEQ output, filtering matching that applied to full-length reads could not be performed. Sequences were annotated with PyIR, a Python wrapper for IgBLAST v1.9, using IMGT germline references to assign V/J genes and CDR3. Reads were filtered out if the reads had weak V/J assignments (E-value above 1e-6), no CDR3, stop codons, out-of-frame junctions, or ambiguous translated residues. V3J clonotypes were defined as sequences sharing the same inferred V gene, J gene, and CDR3 amino acid sequence. Percentage overlap between repertoires was calculated by dividing the number of shared unique clonotypes by the size of the smaller repertoire. Richness of each repertoire was evaluated using RTK rarefaction, the Chao1 estimator, and Recon v2.1 estimates of unobserved clonotypes. For all TCRbeta clonotypes obtained by the gDNA method from a few donors, generation probabilities were computed with OLGA. In TCRdb, the immuneACCESS table is reduced to in-frame sequences with V and J assigned. These tables do not hold every clone; where another copy was compared, an unresolved V gene accounts for under half, and the others remain unexplained. That table is the source of V, J and clone size, and D and trimming were worked out from the DNA. This sample is represented by hundreds of thousands of clones; 90% to 97% of them were singletons. In total, the top ten clones hold about 0.12% of the sample.

A word on this clone: Its antigen is currently not known. Per-base qualities were not stored, and no clone one base away is much larger.

For the CD8 naive samples, CD45RO-negative cells were positively selected for CCR7, yielding a CD45RA+CCR7+ population from which TemRA cells were excluded. The donors were healthy, HIV-negative adults who had no recently reported acute infections or vaccinations. All donors were Caucasian adults living in Nashville, Tennessee, USA. After blood collection by leukapheresis, PBMCs were isolated using Ficoll-Histopaque density gradient centrifugation and then cryopreserved in the vapor phase of liquid nitrogen. Analytical flow cytometry was used to check the purity and quantity of each magnetically sorted T cell population. Genomic DNA was isolated from each sorted fraction and quantified by UV absorbance on a Nanodrop 2000c.

Specimen: naive CD8+ T cells sorted from blood. Read against the paper, the sample's cell subset or site label means: CD45RA+CCR7+. The rearrangement combines TRBV6-1 with TRBJ1-5, with TRBD1 perhaps the D gene, on 6 matching bases. The sequence was collected from a woman in her twenties or thirties in good health. The CDR3 region has the sequence CASGGLSNQPQHF. The DNA sequence reads TGTGCCAGCGGGGGCCTTAGCAATCAGCCCCAGCATTTT.